Listed here is a single TCR beta chain. Distinct nucleotide sequences in the sample also encode this CDR3. The ends were cut back, 3 bases at V and 7 bases at J, with 9 bases in the middle. The CDR3 is 12 residues long. Germline CDR1 and CDR2: DFQATT and SNEGSKA (reference sequence). Authors' methods: Estimates of nucleated cell counts were drawn from the amplification of reference gene primers. Sequenced by immunoSEQ multiplex PCR; TCRdb stores in-frame clones only, minus some. Clone size and the V and J calls come from that table; the DNA yielded D and trimming. The repertoire holds about 30,000 clones, about nine tenths seen once, with 9.9% in the top ten. The sample originates from a study of blood T cell repertoires in COVID-19.

Material for sequencing was peripheral blood. The chain couples TRBV20-1 to TRBJ2-2, with TRBD1 as a possible D gene (7 bases). The TCR comes from a human donor with active COVID-19. The donor label of this sample is uncertain. The DNA of the CDR3 is TGCAGTGCTAGTCAGGGGGGCGGGGAGCTGTTTTTT. Protein product: CSASQGGGELFF.